The source of this T cell receptor (beta chain) is a study of blood T cell repertoires in COVID-19. Study summary: Samples representing acute and convalescent COVID-19 were sourced from the United States, Italy and Spain. The analysed material was cDNA or gDNA that came from T cells, B-cell-depleted T cells, or PBMCs.

Produced via immunoSEQ multiplex PCR; TCRdb's table is partial and in-frame only. This repertoire shows around 50,000 clones, approximately 88% found once; its top ten account for less than 4%. The clonotype was recovered from a human donor in a cohort sampled during active COVID-19. Sequenced sample: peripheral blood.

CDR3 nucleotide sequence: TGTGCCAGTAGTATTGAGGAAACCGGGGAGCTGTTTTTT. This gives the protein CASSIEETGELFF. The chain employs TRBV19 and TRBJ2-2; D ambiguous. Germline assignment: CDR1 LNHDA and CDR2 SQIVND (reference sequence). The CDR3 is made up of 13 amino acids. Deletions cut 3 bases from V and 5 bases from J, with 7 bases between.